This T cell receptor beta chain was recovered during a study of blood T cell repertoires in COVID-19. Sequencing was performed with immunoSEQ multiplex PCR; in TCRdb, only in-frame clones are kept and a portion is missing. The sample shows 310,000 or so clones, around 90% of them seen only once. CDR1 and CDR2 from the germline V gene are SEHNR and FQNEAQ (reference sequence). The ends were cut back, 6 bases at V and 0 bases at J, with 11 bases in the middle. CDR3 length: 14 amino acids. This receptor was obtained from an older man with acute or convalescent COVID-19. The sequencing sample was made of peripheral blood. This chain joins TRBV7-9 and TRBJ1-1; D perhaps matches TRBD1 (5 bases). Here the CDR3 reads CASRTGTVNTEAFF. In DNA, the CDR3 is TGTGCCAGCAGAACCGGGACTGTGAACACTGAAGCTTTCTTT.